The 3 T cell receptor beta chains reported below all come from one sample, sequenced in a study of blood T cells in healthy people across ages. Through a sample-barcoded 5' primer and a J-beta primer mix, a second PCR was run for about 7 to 12 cycles. TCRdb analysed the 5' RACE reads with MiXCR anew, one entry per CDR3 protein. The table has some 1.6 million distinct CDR3 sequences, around 36% seen once. Material: blood. The source of these receptors is a woman under 40 in good health.

This clonotype appeared many times. The V gene is TRBV29-1, the J gene TRBJ2-5; D remains ambiguous. CDR1 SQVTM and CDR2 ANQGSEA come from the germline V gene. This CDR3 spans 12 amino acids. With 5 bases removed from V and 3 bases from J, the gap between germline ends came to 10 bases. For the CDR3, the DNA is TGCAGCGTTTATAAGAATGAAGAGACCCAGTACTTC. Translation gives CSVYKNEETQYF.

This clonotype has at least ten counts. This chain connects TRBV7-6 to TRBJ2-7, with TRBD2 matching over 13 bases. The CDR3 has 14 amino acids. V shed 5 bases, J shed 5 bases, and the junction held 3 bases outside the gene matches. Germline lookup yields CDR1 SGHVS and CDR2 FNYEAQ. The CDR3 DNA follows: TGTGCCAGCAGCGGGACTAGCGGGGCTAACGAGCAGTACTTC. Amino acids: CASSGTSGANEQYF.

The chain employs TRBV20-1 and TRBJ1-1; TRBD1 matches at 12 bases. CDR1 DFQATT and CDR2 SNEGSKA come from the germline V gene (reference sequence). V lost 5 bases and J lost 4; bases outside the gene matches: 11. The CDR3 has 16 residues. CDR3 nucleotides: TGCAGTGCTCCCCGCCGGGACAGGGGGCGCGGCACTGAAGCTTTCTTT. Translated: CSAPRRDRGRGTEAFF.